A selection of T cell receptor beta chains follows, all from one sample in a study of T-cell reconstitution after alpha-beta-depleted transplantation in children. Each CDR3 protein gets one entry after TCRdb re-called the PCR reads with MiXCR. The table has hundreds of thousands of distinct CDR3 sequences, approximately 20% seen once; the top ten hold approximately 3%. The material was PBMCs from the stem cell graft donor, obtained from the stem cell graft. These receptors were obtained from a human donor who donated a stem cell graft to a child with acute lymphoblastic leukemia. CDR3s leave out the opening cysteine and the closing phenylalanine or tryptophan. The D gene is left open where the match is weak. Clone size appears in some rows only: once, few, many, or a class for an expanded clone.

CDR3: ASSVVAGASYEQF
J: TRBJ2-1
D: TRBD2
V: TRBV9
size: few

CDR3: ASSLGTGGVTDTQY
J: TRBJ2-3
D: TRBD1
V: TRBV7-6
size: few

CDR3: ASGLGKGGEQY
J: TRBJ2-7
D: .
V: TRBV12-5
size: .

CDR3: ASSLGPLVREGQETQY
J: TRBJ2-5
D: TRBD2
V: TRBV5-5
size: .

CDR3: ATSGTGHETQY
J: TRBJ2-5
D: TRBD1
V: TRBV24-1
size: .

CDR3: ASSQVGVKVQAGRYGYT
J: TRBJ1-2
D: .
V: TRBV4-2
size: .

CDR3: ASTREGSSYNEQF
J: TRBJ2-1
D: .
V: TRBV6-1
size: .

CDR3: AKPRGQRSQPQH
J: TRBJ1-5
D: TRBD1
V: TRBV9
size: .

CDR3: ASSLVQYNEQF
J: TRBJ2-1
D: .
V: TRBV5-1
size: .

CDR3: ASRAGVSYEQY
J: TRBJ2-7
D: TRBD2
V: TRBV2
size: .

CDR3: ASSWGPATYNEQF
J: TRBJ2-1
D: .
V: TRBV5-6
size: .

CDR3: ASSFARLWDDNQPQH
J: TRBJ1-5
D: .
V: TRBV7-9
size: .

CDR3: ASSLAGGSNEQF
J: TRBJ2-1
D: TRBD2
V: TRBV5-1
size: many

CDR3: SAPGEATDTQY
J: TRBJ2-3
D: .
V: TRBV20-1
size: .

CDR3: ASSGRQGCTDTQY
J: TRBJ2-3
D: TRBD1
V: TRBV6-8
size: .

CDR3: ASSLEGLAVGGTDTQY
J: TRBJ2-3
D: TRBD2
V: TRBV7-8
size: .